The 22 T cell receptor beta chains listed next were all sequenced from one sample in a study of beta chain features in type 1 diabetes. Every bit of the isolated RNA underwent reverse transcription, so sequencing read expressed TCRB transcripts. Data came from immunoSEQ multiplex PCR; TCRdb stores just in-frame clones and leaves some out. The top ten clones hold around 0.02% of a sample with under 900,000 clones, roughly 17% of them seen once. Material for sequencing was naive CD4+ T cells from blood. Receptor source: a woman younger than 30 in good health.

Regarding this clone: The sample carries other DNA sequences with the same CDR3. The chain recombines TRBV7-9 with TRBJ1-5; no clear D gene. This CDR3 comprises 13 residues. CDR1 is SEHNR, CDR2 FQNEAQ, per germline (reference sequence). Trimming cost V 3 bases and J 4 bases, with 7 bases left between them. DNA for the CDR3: TGTGCCAGCAGCTTGGATGGAAATCAGCCCCAGCATTTT. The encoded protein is CASSLDGNQPQHF.

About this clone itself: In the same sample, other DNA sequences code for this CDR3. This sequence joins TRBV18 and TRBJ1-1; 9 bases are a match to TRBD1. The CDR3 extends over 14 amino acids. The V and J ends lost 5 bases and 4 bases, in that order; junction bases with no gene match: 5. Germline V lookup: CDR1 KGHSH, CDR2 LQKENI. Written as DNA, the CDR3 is TGTGCCAGCTCATCCGGGACAGGGTCCACTGAAGCTTTCTTT. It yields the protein CASSSGTGSTEAFF.

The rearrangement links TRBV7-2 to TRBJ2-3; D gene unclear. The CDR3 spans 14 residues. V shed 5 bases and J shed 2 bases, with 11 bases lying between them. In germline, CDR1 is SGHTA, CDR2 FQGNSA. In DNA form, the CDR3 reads TGTGCCAGCAGCGCTATGGGTGACACAGATACGCAGTATTTT. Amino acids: CASSAMGDTDTQYF.

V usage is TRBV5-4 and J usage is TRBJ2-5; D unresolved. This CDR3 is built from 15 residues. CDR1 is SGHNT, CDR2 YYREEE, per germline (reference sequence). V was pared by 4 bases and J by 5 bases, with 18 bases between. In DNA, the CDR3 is TGTGCCAGCAGCAGACCGTCCATAGAGGAGGAGACCCAGTACTTC. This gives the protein CASSRPSIEEETQYF.

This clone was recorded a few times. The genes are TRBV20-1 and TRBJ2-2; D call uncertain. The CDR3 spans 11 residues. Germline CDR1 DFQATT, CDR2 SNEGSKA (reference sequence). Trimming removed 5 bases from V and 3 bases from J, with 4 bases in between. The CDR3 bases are TGCAGTGCTTACGACACCGGGGAGCTGTTTTTT. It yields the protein CSAYDTGELFF.

The CDR3 is CASSTPLADLNTDTQYF. The CDR3, as DNA: TGTGCCAGCAGCACGCCGTTGGCAGACCTTAACACAGATACGCAGTATTTT. The chain uses TRBV9 and TRBJ2-3; D is uncertain. The CDR3 runs 17 residues. Trimming took 4 bases from V and 2 from J, leaving 20 bases between them. Germline CDR1 SGDLS, CDR2 YYNGEE.

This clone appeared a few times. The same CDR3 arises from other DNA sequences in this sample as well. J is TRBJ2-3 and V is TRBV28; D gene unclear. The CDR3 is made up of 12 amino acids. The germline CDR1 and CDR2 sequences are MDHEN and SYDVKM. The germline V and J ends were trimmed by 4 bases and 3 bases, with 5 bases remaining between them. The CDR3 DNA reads TGTGCCAGCAGTTCTTTAACAGATACGCAGTATTTT. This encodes CASSSLTDTQYF.

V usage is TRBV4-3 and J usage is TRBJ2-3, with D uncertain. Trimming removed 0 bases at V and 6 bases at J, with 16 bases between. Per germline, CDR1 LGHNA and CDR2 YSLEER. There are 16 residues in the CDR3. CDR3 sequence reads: CASSQDFSFLPDTQYF. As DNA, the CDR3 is TGCGCCAGCAGCCAAGATTTTAGTTTCCTTCCCGATACGCAGTATTTT.

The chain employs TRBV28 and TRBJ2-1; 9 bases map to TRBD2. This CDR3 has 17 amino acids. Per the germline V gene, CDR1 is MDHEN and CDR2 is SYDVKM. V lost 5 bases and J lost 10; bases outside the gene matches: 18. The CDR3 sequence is CASSANGAGGFRNEQFF. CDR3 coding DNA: TGTGCCAGCAGTGCAAACGGAGCGGGAGGCTTTAGGAACGAGCAGTTCTTC.

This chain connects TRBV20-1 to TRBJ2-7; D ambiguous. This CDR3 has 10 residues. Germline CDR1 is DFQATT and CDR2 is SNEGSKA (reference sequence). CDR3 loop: CSASPTSVKV. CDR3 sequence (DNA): TGCAGTGCTAGTCCGACTTCAGTTAAGGTC.

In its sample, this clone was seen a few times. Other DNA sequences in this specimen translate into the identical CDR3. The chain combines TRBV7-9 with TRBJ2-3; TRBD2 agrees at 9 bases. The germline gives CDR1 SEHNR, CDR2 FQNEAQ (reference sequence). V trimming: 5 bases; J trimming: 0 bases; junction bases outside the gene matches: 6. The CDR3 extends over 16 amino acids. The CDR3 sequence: CASSPRLAGSTDTQYF. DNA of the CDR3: TGTGCCAGCAGCCCCCGGCTAGCGGGAAGCACAGATACGCAGTATTTT.

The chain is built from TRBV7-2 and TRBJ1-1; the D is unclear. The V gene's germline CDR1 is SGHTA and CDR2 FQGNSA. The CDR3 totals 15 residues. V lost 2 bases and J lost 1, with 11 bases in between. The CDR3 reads CASSLSPGGNTEAFF. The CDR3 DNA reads TGTGCCAGCAGCTTATCCCCCGGCGGGAACACTGAAGCTTTCTTT. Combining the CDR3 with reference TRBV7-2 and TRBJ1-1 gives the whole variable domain GAGVSQSPSNKVTEKGKDVELRCDPISGHTALYWYRQSLGQGLEFLIYFQGNSAPDKSGLPSDRFSAERTGGSVSTLTIQRTQQEDSAVYLCASSLSPGGNTEAFFGQGTRLTVV.

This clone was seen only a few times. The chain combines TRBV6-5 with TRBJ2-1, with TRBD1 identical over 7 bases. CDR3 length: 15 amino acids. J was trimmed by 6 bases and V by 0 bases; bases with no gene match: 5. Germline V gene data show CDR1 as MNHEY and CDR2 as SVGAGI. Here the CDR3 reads CASSYSATGSNEQFF. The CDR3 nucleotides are TGTGCCAGCAGTTACTCAGCGACAGGGAGCAATGAGCAGTTCTTC.

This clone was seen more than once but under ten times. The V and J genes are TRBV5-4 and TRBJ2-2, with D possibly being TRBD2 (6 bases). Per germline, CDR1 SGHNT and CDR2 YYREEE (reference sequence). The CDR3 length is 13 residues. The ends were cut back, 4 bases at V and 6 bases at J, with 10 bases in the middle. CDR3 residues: CASSPAGSGELFF. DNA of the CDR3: TGTGCCAGCAGCCCCGCGGGGTCCGGGGAGCTGTTTTTT.

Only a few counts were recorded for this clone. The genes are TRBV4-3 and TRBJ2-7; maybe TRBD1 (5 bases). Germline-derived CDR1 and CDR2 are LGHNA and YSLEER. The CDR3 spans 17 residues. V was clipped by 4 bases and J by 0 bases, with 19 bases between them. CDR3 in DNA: TGCGCCAGCAGCCGAGAGGCCGGGTTAGGACACTCCTACGAGCAGTACTTC. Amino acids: CASSREAGLGHSYEQYF.

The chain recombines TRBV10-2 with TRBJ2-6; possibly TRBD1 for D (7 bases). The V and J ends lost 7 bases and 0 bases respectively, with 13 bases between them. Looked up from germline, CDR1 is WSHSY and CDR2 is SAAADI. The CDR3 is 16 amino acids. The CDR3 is CASTQGGRSGANVLTF. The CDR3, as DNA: TGCGCCAGCACCCAGGGGGGTCGCTCTGGGGCCAACGTCCTGACTTTC.

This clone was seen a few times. The CDR3 coding sequence is TGCGCCAGCAGCCAAGACCGGGGTCAGGGACTAGCGGAGCTAGATACGCAGTATTTT. Protein: CASSQDRGQGLAELDTQYF. The chain joins TRBV4-3 to TRBJ2-3, with 11 bases lining up with TRBD2. CDR3 size: 19 residues. The junction had 13 bases not matched to a gene; V was cut back by 0 bases and J by 5 bases. Germline V gives CDR1 LGHNA, CDR2 YSLEER.

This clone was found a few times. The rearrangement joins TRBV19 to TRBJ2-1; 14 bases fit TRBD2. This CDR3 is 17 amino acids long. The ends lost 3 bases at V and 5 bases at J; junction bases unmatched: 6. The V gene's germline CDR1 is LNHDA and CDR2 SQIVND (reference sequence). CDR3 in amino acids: CASSITRLAGGNNEQFF. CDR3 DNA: TGTGCCAGTAGTATTACGAGACTAGCGGGAGGGAACAATGAGCAGTTCTTC.

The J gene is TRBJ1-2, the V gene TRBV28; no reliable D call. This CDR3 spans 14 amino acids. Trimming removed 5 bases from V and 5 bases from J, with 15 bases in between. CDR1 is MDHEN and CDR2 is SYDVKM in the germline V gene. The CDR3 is CASSGGGTLYGYTF. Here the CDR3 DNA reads TGTGCCAGCAGTGGTGGCGGAACCCTTTATGGCTACACCTTC.

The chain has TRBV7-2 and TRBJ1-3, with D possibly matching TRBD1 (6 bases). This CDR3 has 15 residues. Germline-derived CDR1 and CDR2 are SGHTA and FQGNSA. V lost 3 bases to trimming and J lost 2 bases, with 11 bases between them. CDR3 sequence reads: CASSFQWGPGNTIYF. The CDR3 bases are TGTGCCAGCAGCTTCCAGTGGGGGCCTGGAAACACCATATATTTT.

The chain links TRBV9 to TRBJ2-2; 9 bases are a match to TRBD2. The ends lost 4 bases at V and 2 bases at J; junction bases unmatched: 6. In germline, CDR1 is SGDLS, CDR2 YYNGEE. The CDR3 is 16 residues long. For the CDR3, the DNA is TGTGCCAGCAGCCGGGCGACTAGCGGAAACACCGGGGAGCTGTTTTTT. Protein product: CASSRATSGNTGELFF.

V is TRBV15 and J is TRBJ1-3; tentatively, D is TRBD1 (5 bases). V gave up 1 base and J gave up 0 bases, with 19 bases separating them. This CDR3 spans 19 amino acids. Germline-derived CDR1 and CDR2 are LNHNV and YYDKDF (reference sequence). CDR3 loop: CATSRGGRQRVSSGNTIYF. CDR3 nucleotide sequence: TGTGCCACCAGCAGAGGAGGAAGACAGAGAGTGAGCTCTGGAAACACCATATATTTT.